These T cell receptor beta chains were read from a single sample in a study of blood T cell repertoires in COVID-19. The protocol was immunoSEQ multiplex PCR, while the TCRdb copy is restricted to in-frame clones and leaves out a portion. The sample records under 95,000 clones, 70% to 90% being singletons. The sample comprised peripheral blood. These receptors were obtained from a man aged 55 to 69 with acute or convalescent COVID-19. Both conserved end residues are part of each CDR3. Clone size is not always given. Where it is, it says once, few, many or a class for expanded clones.

abundance: NA
j_gene: TRBJ2-1
v_gene: TRBV5-1
CDR3aa: CASAGQNKYNEQFF

abundance: NA
j_gene: TRBJ2-5
v_gene: TRBV2
CDR3aa: CASSEGGGAPQETQYF

abundance: NA
j_gene: TRBJ2-7
v_gene: TRBV18
CDR3aa: CASSSPVSSYEQYF

abundance: NA
j_gene: TRBJ1-5
v_gene: TRBV7-6
CDR3aa: CASSGQNNQPQHF

abundance: NA
j_gene: TRBJ1-3
v_gene: TRBV6-2/TRBV6-3
CDR3aa: CASSSADRGENTIYF

abundance: NA
j_gene: TRBJ1-1
v_gene: TRBV30
CDR3aa: CAWIPDRNTEAFF

abundance: NA
j_gene: TRBJ1-6
v_gene: TRBV6-6
CDR3aa: CASRTPGQDNSPLHF

abundance: NA
j_gene: TRBJ1-5
v_gene: TRBV23-1
CDR3aa: CAGPGQGPHQPQHF

abundance: NA
j_gene: TRBJ2-5
v_gene: TRBV7-9
CDR3aa: CASTKTGGAETQYF

abundance: NA
j_gene: TRBJ1-2
v_gene: TRBV4-3
CDR3aa: CASSQRGGDYGYTF

abundance: NA
j_gene: TRBJ2-7
v_gene: TRBV10-3
CDR3aa: CAISERDSHYEQYF

abundance: NA
j_gene: TRBJ2-1
v_gene: TRBV6-2/TRBV6-3
CDR3aa: CASSYSPGVTYNEQFF

abundance: NA
j_gene: TRBJ2-2
v_gene: TRBV12-5
CDR3aa: CASGLPTAPAGSNTGELFF

abundance: NA
j_gene: TRBJ2-7
v_gene: TRBV5-6
CDR3aa: CASSLGGTPSYEQYF

abundance: few
j_gene: TRBJ1-5
v_gene: TRBV21-1
CDR3aa: CASRKDREGDQPQHF

abundance: NA
j_gene: TRBJ1-1
v_gene: TRBV30
CDR3aa: CAWSSGGSGTEAFF

abundance: once
j_gene: TRBJ1-1
v_gene: TRBV7-8
CDR3aa: CASSSDAGGNTEAFF

abundance: NA
j_gene: TRBJ2-3
v_gene: TRBV10-1
CDR3aa: CASSESGPRTDTQYF

abundance: once
j_gene: TRBJ2-5
v_gene: TRBV7-2
CDR3aa: CASTGRGGTETQYF

abundance: NA
j_gene: TRBJ1-6
v_gene: TRBV2
CDR3aa: CASIVDKSSYNSPLHF

abundance: NA
j_gene: TRBJ2-2
v_gene: TRBV9
CDR3aa: CASSVDPGANTGELFF

abundance: NA
j_gene: TRBJ2-3
v_gene: TRBV5-1
CDR3aa: CASYPGQRTDTQYF

abundance: few
j_gene: TRBJ1-5
v_gene: TRBV6-5
CDR3aa: CASSYSAGAFNQPQHF

abundance: NA
j_gene: TRBJ2-6
v_gene: TRBV5-6
CDR3aa: CASRVSGTGGSGANVLTF

abundance: NA
j_gene: TRBJ2-7
v_gene: TRBV6-1
CDR3aa: CASSELGGPYEQYF

abundance: NA
j_gene: TRBJ1-5
v_gene: TRBV4-1
CDR3aa: CASSQDRMTDLRDQPQHF

abundance: NA
j_gene: TRBJ1-6
v_gene: TRBV18
CDR3aa: CASSPPGQGLSPLHF

abundance: NA
j_gene: TRBJ1-1
v_gene: TRBV24-1
CDR3aa: CATSDPGQHTEAFF

abundance: NA
j_gene: TRBJ2-7
v_gene: TRBV24-1
CDR3aa: CATSDRGQDEQYF

abundance: NA
j_gene: TRBJ2-3
v_gene: TRBV4-1
CDR3aa: CASSQGLAGGGDTQYF

abundance: NA
j_gene: TRBJ1-2
v_gene: TRBV7-2
CDR3aa: CASSLGGAQNYGYTF

abundance: NA
j_gene: TRBJ1-4
v_gene: TRBV7-9
CDR3aa: CASSPPIAQATNEKLFF

abundance: NA
j_gene: TRBJ2-3
v_gene: TRBV15
CDR3aa: CATSGGRSGLSTDTQYF

abundance: NA
j_gene: TRBJ2-3
v_gene: TRBV7-3
CDR3aa: CASSPTGTTTDTQYF

abundance: NA
j_gene: TRBJ1-2
v_gene: TRBV9
CDR3aa: CASSASPGNGYGYTF

abundance: NA
j_gene: TRBJ2-1
v_gene: TRBV7-6
CDR3aa: CASSVPLAGVNEQFF

abundance: once
j_gene: TRBJ1-1
v_gene: TRBV7-2
CDR3aa: CASSRPRQGPNTEAFF

abundance: NA
j_gene: TRBJ1-2
v_gene: TRBV18
CDR3aa: CASSSPTGPAEGYTF

abundance: NA
j_gene: TRBJ1-2
v_gene: TRBV30
CDR3aa: CAWSLGSALNYGYTF

abundance: NA
j_gene: TRBJ1-2
v_gene: TRBV7-8
CDR3aa: CASSRNQGDGYTF

abundance: NA
j_gene: TRBJ2-1
v_gene: TRBV5-1
CDR3aa: CASSLGGGPYNEQFF

abundance: NA
j_gene: TRBJ2-3
v_gene: TRBV2
CDR3aa: CASSRAFVADTQYF

abundance: NA
j_gene: TRBJ1-2
v_gene: TRBV6-5
CDR3aa: CASSYSGRGVQGYTF

abundance: NA
j_gene: TRBJ2-1
v_gene: TRBV9
CDR3aa: CASSIRQGMGNEQFF

abundance: few
j_gene: TRBJ2-3
v_gene: TRBV4-1
CDR3aa: CASSPTTYRDRGRDTQYF

abundance: NA
j_gene: TRBJ1-3
v_gene: TRBV6-5
CDR3aa: CASSYESSGNTIYF

abundance: few
j_gene: TRBJ1-4
v_gene: TRBV6-1
CDR3aa: CASSDTVRDSLNEKLFF

abundance: NA
j_gene: TRBJ2-1
v_gene: TRBV2
CDR3aa: CASRQGSSYNEQFF

abundance: NA
j_gene: TRBJ1-6
v_gene: TRBV25-1
CDR3aa: CASRPQGRDSPLHF

abundance: NA
j_gene: TRBJ2-3
v_gene: TRBV5-1
CDR3aa: CASSPGQWTPRTDTQYF

abundance: NA
j_gene: TRBJ1-3
v_gene: TRBV7-2
CDR3aa: CASSLEGRNTIYF